Below, 31 T cell receptor beta chains from the same sample are listed, as sequenced in a study of T-cell memory formation after mild COVID-19. TCRdb analysed the 5' RACE reads with MiXCR anew, one entry per CDR3 protein. The sample has roughly 250,000 distinct CDR3 sequences; around 17% are singletons. Specimen: PBMCs or a T cell subset sorted from them (not recorded which). The receptors stem from a young man who had mild COVID-19 (a few samples of this study predate the infection). Cell type and time point are not known.

This clonotype turned up a few times. This chain connects TRBV5-1 to TRBJ2-5, with TRBD2 identical over 10 bases. This CDR3 has 16 residues. Unmatched junction bases numbered 8, after V lost 4 bases and J lost 2 bases. Germline lookup yields CDR1 SGHRS and CDR2 YFSETQ. The CDR3 region has the DNA TGCGCCAGCAGCCGTGAACTAGCGGGGCAACAAGAGACCCAGTACTTC. It encodes CASSRELAGQQETQYF. Drawing the rest from reference TRBV5-1 and TRBJ2-5, the complete variable domain is KAGVTQTPRYLIKTRGQQVTLSCSPISGHRSVSWYQQTPGQGLQFLFEYFSETQRNKGNFPGRFSGRQFSNSRSEMNVSTLELGDSALYLCASSRELAGQQETQYFGPGTRLLVL.

The gene calls are TRBV4-1 and TRBJ2-3; the D is unclear. Germline CDR1 is MGHRA and CDR2 is YSYEKL. Trimming stripped 2 bases from V and 6 bases from J, with 6 bases between. The CDR3 runs 12 residues. The CDR3 loop reads CASSQSVDTQYF. The CDR3 nucleotides read TGCGCCAGCAGCCAATCGGTGGATACGCAGTATTTT.

The rearrangement joins TRBV7-8 to TRBJ1-4; TRBD1 matches 7 bases. The CDR3 sequence is 14 residues long. Per germline, CDR1 SGHVS and CDR2 FQNEAQ. V lost 5 bases and J lost 4; bases outside the gene matches: 4. In DNA form, the CDR3 reads TGTGCCAGCAGCCGGGACAGACTTAATGAAAAACTGTTTTTT. Residues: CASSRDRLNEKLFF.

J is TRBJ2-5 and V is TRBV7-9, with D possibly being TRBD1 (6 bases). Germline loops: CDR1 SEHNR, CDR2 FQNEAQ (reference sequence). This CDR3 spans 15 amino acids. V shed 5 bases and J shed 0 bases, with 13 bases lying between them. CDR3 residues: CASSMRQGYQETQYF. As DNA, the CDR3 is TGTGCCAGCAGCATGCGGCAGGGGTACCAAGAGACCCAGTACTTC.

Only a few counts were recorded for this clonotype. The CDR3 coding sequence is TGTGCCAGCAGCTTGGGTGCAGGGGCCCCCACAGATACGCAGTATTTT. Protein: CASSLGAGAPTDTQYF. The chain combines TRBV5-5 with TRBJ2-3; D possibly corresponds to TRBD1 (6 bases). Germline lookup yields CDR1 SGHKS and CDR2 YYEKEE (reference sequence). This CDR3 spans 16 amino acids. V was shortened by 0 bases and J by 2 bases, with 13 bases between the two germline ends.

This clonotype turned up a few times. The chain employs TRBV11-1 and TRBJ1-1; 8 bases line up with TRBD1. With 3 bases clipped from V and 7 bases from J, the junction kept 7 bases outside the gene matches. Per germline, CDR1 SGHAT and CDR2 FQDESV (reference sequence). This CDR3 is built from 14 residues. Here the CDR3 DNA reads TGTGCCAGCAGCTTCCTCAGGGGGCAAGGTGAAGCTTTCTTT. As protein: CASSFLRGQGEAFF.

This rearrangement joins TRBV6-6 to TRBJ2-1, with 8 bases matching TRBD1. Trimming removed 7 bases from V and 4 bases from J; junction bases left unmatched: 9. CDR1 is MNHNY and CDR2 is SVGAGI in the germline V gene (reference sequence). The CDR3 extends over 15 amino acids. The CDR3 DNA sequence: TGTGCCAGCACCGACCGGGACAGGATATACAATGAGCAGTTCTTC. Translation: CASTDRDRIYNEQFF.

This clonotype showed up just a few times. The chain carries TRBV5-6 and TRBJ1-2; the D is unclear. From germline, CDR1 is SGHDT and CDR2 YYEEEE. V gave up 2 bases and J gave up 13 bases, with 12 bases separating them. The CDR3 is 11 amino acids. The CDR3 spells CASSLKLVVTF. The CDR3 DNA sequence: TGTGCCAGCAGCTTAAAACTTGTCGTCACCTTC.

This chain links TRBV12-3 or TRBV12-4 with TRBJ2-2; D ambiguous. V was shortened by 5 bases and J by 0 bases, with 10 bases between the two germline ends. The CDR3 contains 15 residues. The DNA for the CDR3 is TGTGCCAGCAGTCCTGGTTATACGAACACCGGGGAGCTGTTTTTT. Protein sequence: CASSPGYTNTGELFF.

The chain combines TRBV12-3 or TRBV12-4 with TRBJ1-2, with D hard to call. The V end lost 3 bases, the J end lost 5 bases, and 10 bases lay between the germline ends. This CDR3 is 13 amino acids long. The CDR3 sequence is CASSFGPTYGYTF. In DNA form, the CDR3 reads TGTGCCAGCAGTTTTGGGCCCACTTATGGCTACACCTTC.

The rearrangement links TRBV4-1 to TRBJ2-5; possibly TRBD1 for D (6 bases). CDR3 length equals 15 residues. The germline V and J ends were trimmed by 3 bases and 2 bases, with 13 bases remaining between them. Germline V gene data show CDR1 as MGHRA and CDR2 as YSYEKL. CDR3 coding DNA: TGCGCCAGCAGCCAGCGTAACAGGGAGCAAGAGACCCAGTACTTC. This codes for CASSQRNREQETQYF.

CDR3 nucleotide sequence: TGTGCCAGCAGTTATGGCGTACAAGGTGTCGGGCAGTATTTT. It is translated as CASSYGVQGVGQYF. This chain links TRBV12-3 or TRBV12-4 with TRBJ2-3, with no clear D. V lost 4 bases to trimming and J lost 11 bases, with 19 bases between them. The CDR3 extends over 14 amino acids.

A few counts support this clonotype. This chain links TRBV4-3 with TRBJ2-1, with D unresolved. CDR1 and CDR2 from the germline V gene are LGHNA and YSLEER. The CDR3 spans 12 residues. Trimming cost V 2 bases and J 9 bases, with 8 bases left between them. The CDR3 sequence: CASSQTRSEQFF. The CDR3 nucleotides are TGCGCCAGCAGCCAAACGAGGAGTGAGCAGTTCTTC.

In its sample, this clonotype was seen many times. This chain joins TRBV4-3 and TRBJ1-2; D is undetermined. This CDR3 contains 13 residues. Germline CDR1 and CDR2: LGHNA and YSLEER. Deletions cut 0 bases from V and 7 bases from J, with 9 bases between. CDR3 sequence: CASSQESWGGYTF. Written as DNA, the CDR3 is TGCGCCAGCAGCCAAGAGTCCTGGGGTGGCTACACCTTC.

The CDR3 DNA reads as TGTGCCAGCAGCCCGGACTACGGGACAGGGTCAGAAGGAACTGAAGCTTTCTTT. Protein: CASSPDYGTGSEGTEAFF. The chain combines TRBV5-6 with TRBJ1-1; 9 nucleotides match TRBD1. The germline V gene has CDR1 SGHDT and CDR2 YYEEEE. The CDR3 has 18 amino acids. The V gene end was trimmed by 4 bases and the J gene end by 5 bases; junction bases not matched to a gene: 18. The complete variable domain, with remaining parts taken from reference TRBV5-6 and TRBJ1-1, reads DAGVTQSPTHLIKTRGQQVTLRCSPKSGHDTVSWYQQALGQGPQFIFQYYEEEERQRGNFPDRFSGHQFPNYSSELNVNALLLGDSALYLCASSPDYGTGSEGTEAFFGQGTRLTVV.

The V gene is TRBV5-1, the J gene TRBJ2-7, with D hard to call. The CDR3 is 13 residues long. Germline CDR1 SGHRS, CDR2 YFSETQ. V lost 4 bases and J lost 6, with 14 bases in between. CDR3 nucleotides: TGCGCCAGCAGCCAATCATGGGGTTTCGAGCAGTACTTC. It is translated as CASSQSWGFEQYF.

This clonotype came up a few times. The DNA of the CDR3 is TGTGCCAGCAGCCCAAGGGACAGGGGGCCGGAGACCCAGTACTTC. Translated, it gives CASSPRDRGPETQYF. V gene TRBV7-2 combines with J gene TRBJ2-5; the match to TRBD1 covers 12 bases. The CDR3 sequence is 15 residues long. V was clipped by 5 bases and J by 5 bases; unmatched bases: 6. The germline V gene encodes CDR1 SGHTA and CDR2 FQGNSA.

This clonotype was seen more than once but under ten times. The V call is TRBV5-6, the J call TRBJ2-7; 8 bases line up with TRBD2. Germline CDR1 is SGHDT and CDR2 is YYEEEE. The V gene end was trimmed by 0 bases and the J gene end by 2 bases; junction bases not matched to a gene: 4. The CDR3 runs 15 residues. The CDR3 region has the DNA TGTGCCAGCAGCTTGGTCGGGGGGGCCACCTACGAGCAGTACGTC. It encodes CASSLVGGATYEQYV.

V and J are TRBV5-6 and TRBJ2-5; 7 bases map to TRBD1. This CDR3 is 16 amino acids long. Looked up from germline, CDR1 is SGHDT and CDR2 is YYEEEE. Unmatched junction bases numbered 14, after V lost 2 bases and J lost 7 bases. The CDR3 reads CASSLGGLSLPGTQYF. For the CDR3, the DNA is TGTGCCAGCAGCTTAGGGGGCCTTTCCCTACCGGGGACCCAGTACTTC.

This clonotype was seen only a few times. The CDR3: CASSLVRGWVQFF. The CDR3 DNA reads as TGCGCCAGCAGCTTGGTTAGGGGTTGGGTGCAGTTCTTC. This chain connects TRBV5-1 to TRBJ2-1, with a tentative D call TRBD1 (5 bases). The CDR3 has 13 amino acids. Trimming cost V 0 bases and J 12 bases, with 13 bases left between them. The germline gives CDR1 SGHRS, CDR2 YFSETQ.

This clonotype was seen ten or more times. This chain joins TRBV5-1 and TRBJ2-5; 9 bases are shared with TRBD1. The length of the CDR3 is 14 residues. The germline gives CDR1 SGHRS, CDR2 YFSETQ. Trimming at V came to 4 bases and at J to 3 bases, leaving 4 bases not matched to a gene. CDR3 in amino acids: CASSPWTGEETQYF. CDR3 DNA: TGCGCCAGCAGCCCTTGGACAGGGGAAGAGACCCAGTACTTC.

This clonotype was seen a handful of times. This chain links TRBV5-6 with TRBJ2-7, with 14 bases matching TRBD2. J was trimmed by 2 bases and V by 4 bases; bases with no gene match: 2. CDR1 is SGHDT and CDR2 is YYEEEE in the germline V gene. The CDR3 length is 15 residues. The CDR3 bases are TGTGCCAGCAGCCGACTAGCGGGGGGGACCTACGAGCAGTACTTC. Its translation: CASSRLAGGTYEQYF.

The V gene is TRBV6-2 or TRBV6-3, the J gene TRBJ2-2, with 7 bases matching TRBD1. Per the germline V gene, CDR1 is MNHEY and CDR2 is SVGEGT. The CDR3 extends over 12 amino acids. V gave up 7 bases and J gave up 6 bases; unmatched junction bases: 2. CDR3 nucleotide sequence: TGTGCCAGCATTCAGGGGGCCGGGGAGCTGTTTTTT. Translated, it gives CASIQGAGELFF.

The table lists this clonotype with a few counts. The chain joins TRBV21-1 to TRBJ2-7; the listed D gene, TRBD1, was not tested against the DNA. TRBV21-1 is a pseudogene. The CDR3 contains 16 residues. Written as DNA, the CDR3 is TGTGCCAGCAGCACCACGCCTGGGGGACAGTACTACGAGCAGTACTTC. Its translation is CASSTTPGGQYYEQYF.

The V gene is TRBV20-1, the J gene TRBJ1-1, with a possible D match to TRBD1 (5 bases). V was shortened by 5 bases and J by 3 bases, with 16 bases between the two germline ends. CDR3 length equals 14 residues. Germline CDR1 DFQATT, CDR2 SNEGSKA (reference sequence). The CDR3 DNA reads TGCAGTGCTCCCCGGGGGTCCCTGGACACTGAAGCTTTCTTT. Protein: CSAPRGSLDTEAFF.

This chain connects TRBV6-2 or TRBV6-3 to TRBJ2-7; 9 positions match TRBD2. The CDR3 runs to 15 residues. The V segment lost 7 bases and the J segment 1 base; nucleotides outside the gene matches: 8. CDR1 MNHEY and CDR2 SVGEGT come from the germline V gene. CDR3 sequence: CASTSGRGGSYEQYV. Written as DNA, the CDR3 is TGTGCCAGCACCTCCGGGCGGGGGGGTTCCTACGAGCAGTACGTC.

At least ten counts were recorded for this clonotype. V usage is TRBV7-2 and J usage is TRBJ1-6; 7 bases match TRBD1. Trimming cost V 5 bases and J 3 bases; bases outside gene matches: 4. The CDR3 extends over 15 amino acids. Germline-derived CDR1 and CDR2 are SGHTA and FQGNSA. The chain's CDR3 is CASSQTGFYNSPLHF. The CDR3 coding sequence is TGTGCCAGCAGCCAGACAGGGTTCTATAATTCACCCCTCCACTTT.

The chain recombines TRBV29-1 with TRBJ2-1; possible D gene TRBD1, 6 bases. V was clipped by 4 bases and J by 3 bases, with 16 bases between them. Germline values: CDR1 SQVTM, CDR2 ANQGSEA. This CDR3 has 15 residues. DNA of the CDR3: TGCAGCGTTGGGAAGCAAACAGGGATCTACAATGAGCAGTTCTTC. It specifies CSVGKQTGIYNEQFF.

The rearrangement links TRBV7-2 to TRBJ1-1; D uncertain. V dropped 1 base and J dropped 0 bases, with 9 bases sitting between them. This CDR3 is 15 amino acids long. In germline, CDR1 is SGHTA, CDR2 FQGNSA. The CDR3 spells CASSLGRAVNTEAFF. As DNA, the CDR3 is TGTGCCAGCAGCTTAGGGCGGGCGGTGAACACTGAAGCTTTCTTT.

This clonotype was observed a handful of times. V usage is TRBV5-1 and J usage is TRBJ2-3; a weak D match, TRBD2 (6 bases). Trimming stripped 0 bases from V and 0 bases from J, with 11 bases between. CDR3 length equals 16 residues. Germline CDR1 reads SGHRS; CDR2 reads YFSETQ. In DNA, the CDR3 is TGCGCCAGCAGCTTGGCGGCGGGGCTTAGCACAGATACGCAGTATTTT. The encoded protein is CASSLAAGLSTDTQYF.

This clonotype showed up many times. The chain combines TRBV7-2 with TRBJ1-1; 8 bases fit TRBD1. V dropped 8 bases and J dropped 11; count of bases not matched to a gene: 13. Germline CDR1 reads SGHTA; CDR2 reads FQGNSA. The CDR3 runs 13 residues. CDR3 in DNA: TGTGCCAGCGAACAGGGGGGAAATCCGGTCGCTTTCTTT. The encoded protein is CASEQGGNPVAFF.